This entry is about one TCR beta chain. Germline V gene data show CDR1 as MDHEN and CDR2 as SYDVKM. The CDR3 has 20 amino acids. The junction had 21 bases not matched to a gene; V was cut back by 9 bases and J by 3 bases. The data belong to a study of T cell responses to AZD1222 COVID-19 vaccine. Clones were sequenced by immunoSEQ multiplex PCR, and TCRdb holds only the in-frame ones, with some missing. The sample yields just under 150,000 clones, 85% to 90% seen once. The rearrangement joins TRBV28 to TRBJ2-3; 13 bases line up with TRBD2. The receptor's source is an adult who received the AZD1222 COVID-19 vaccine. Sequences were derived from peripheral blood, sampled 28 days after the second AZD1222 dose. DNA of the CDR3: TGTGCCAGTGCTGGTCGGGGTAATCCACTAGCGGGGGGGCTGACAGATACGCAGTATTTT. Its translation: CASAGRGNPLAGGLTDTQYF.